This T cell receptor beta chain was sequenced during a study of T cell clonality in common variable immunodeficiency. Study-wide results and caveats: In common variable immunodeficiency, TCR beta chains reportedly carried fewer deletions and N-nucleotide insertions. Compared with controls, CVID subjects had fewer shared TCRbeta clones.

TCRdb's copy holds only in-frame clones and misses some; the assay was immunoSEQ multiplex PCR. The profile covers 15,000 to 20,000 clones, none occurring a single time. Details on this clone: Its antigen is as yet unknown. The missing CDR3 end, 3 residues past where the read stops, is filled in from the germline J gene.

All CVID subjects were on immunoglobulin replacement for at least one year. Donors gave roughly 4.5 to 9 ml heparinized peripheral whole blood. The CDR3 consists of 11 residues. Trimming stripped 4 bases from V and 1 base from J, with 5 bases between. CDR1 is GTSNPN and CDR2 is SVGIG in the germline V gene (reference sequence). Sequenced sample: peripheral blood mononuclear cells. The chain couples TRBV30 to TRBJ2-7, with unresolved D. The sequence was obtained from a human donor with common variable immunodeficiency. This chain's CDR3 is CAWTRSYEQYF. The sequenced part of the CDR3 DNA is TGTGCCTGGACTCGGTCCTACGAG.